This section outlines one TCR beta chain sequence together with its context. Study processing details: Amplifying reference gene primers gave estimates of nucleated cell counts. Here immunoSEQ multiplex PCR was the method, and the copy in TCRdb shows in-frame clones only, minus some. Clonal size and the V and J genes are those of that table, whereas D and trimming came from the DNA. The sample carries some 83,000 clones, less than 90% recorded once. These data come from a study of blood T cell repertoires in COVID-19. Turning to the study itself: COVID-19 samples, acute and convalescent, were from the United States, Italy and Spain. In each case, the material was cDNA or gDNA derived from T cells, B-cell-depleted T cells, or PBMCs.

Sequencing was carried out using peripheral blood. The source is a man in his sixties with active or convalescent COVID-19.

The CDR3 reads CASSPSGGAGELFF. The DNA of the CDR3 is TGTGCCAGCAGCCCTAGCGGGGGGGCCGGGGAGCTGTTTTTT. The genes are TRBV3-1 (or the pseudogene TRBV3-2) and TRBJ2-2; TRBD2 agrees at 12 bases. J was trimmed by 6 bases and V by 4 bases; bases with no gene match: 0. Germline CDR1 LGHDT, CDR2 YNNKEL (reference sequence). The CDR3 totals 14 residues.